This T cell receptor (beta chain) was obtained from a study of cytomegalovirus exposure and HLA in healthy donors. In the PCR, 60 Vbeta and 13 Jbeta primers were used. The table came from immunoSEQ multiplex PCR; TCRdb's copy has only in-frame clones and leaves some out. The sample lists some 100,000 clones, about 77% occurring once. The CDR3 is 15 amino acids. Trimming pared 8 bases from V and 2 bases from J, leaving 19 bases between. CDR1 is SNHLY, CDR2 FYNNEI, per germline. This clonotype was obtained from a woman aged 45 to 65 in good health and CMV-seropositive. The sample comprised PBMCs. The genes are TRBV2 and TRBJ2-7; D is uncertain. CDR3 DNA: TGTGCCAGCGCCCTAGAAGAGCTCGGTCCCTACGAGCAGTACTTC. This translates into CASALEELGPYEQYF.